The 7 T cell receptor beta chains below come from one sample, sequenced in a study of blood T cell repertoires in COVID-19. Clones were sequenced by immunoSEQ multiplex PCR, and TCRdb holds only the in-frame ones, with some missing. The data show some 170,000 clones, 75% to 85% seen once. The sequencing sample was made of PBMCs or T cells enriched from blood (not recorded which). The receptors come from a man aged 50-59 years who had recovered from COVID-19.

Only one count was recorded for this clone. Here the CDR3 reads CASSFLQSPLHF. CDR3 coding DNA: TGTGCCAGCAGCTTCCTACAGTCACCCCTCCACTTT. The chain links TRBV11-2 to TRBJ1-6; no definite D call. The germline gives CDR1 SGHAT, CDR2 FQNNGV. V was trimmed by 3 bases and J by 10 bases, leaving 7 bases between them. This CDR3 comprises 12 residues.

The chain couples TRBV7-2 to TRBJ1-5, with a weak D call TRBD1 (5 bases). The CDR3 sequence is 15 residues long. The germline gives CDR1 SGHTA, CDR2 FQGNSA. V dropped 0 bases and J dropped 3 bases, with 9 bases sitting between them. The CDR3 sequence is CASSLAQGPNQPQHF. The CDR3 DNA reads TGTGCCAGCAGCTTAGCTCAGGGTCCCAATCAGCCCCAGCATTTT.

Concerning this clone itself: Other DNA sequences of this sample code for an identical CDR3. This sequence joins TRBV28 and TRBJ2-6; D gene ambiguous. Germline values: CDR1 MDHEN, CDR2 SYDVKM. The V end was cut by 5 bases, the J end by 0 bases, with 5 bases between. The CDR3 consists of 14 residues. The CDR3 is CASSLSSGANVLTF. The DNA of the CDR3 is TGTGCCAGCAGTCTTAGCTCTGGGGCCAACGTCCTGACTTTC.

This chain connects TRBV6-1 to TRBJ2-5; D might be TRBD2 (6 bases). CDR1 MNHNS and CDR2 SASEGT come from the germline V gene. CDR3 length: 14 residues. V was cut by 3 bases and J by 6 bases, with 14 bases left in between. In nucleotides, the CDR3 is TGTGCCAGCAGTGATCAGAAGGGCGGGAAGACCCAGTACTTC. It encodes CASSDQKGGKTQYF.

The V call is TRBV6-5, the J call TRBJ1-1, with TRBD1 as a possible D gene (6 bases). The CDR3 covers 14 residues. The V and J ends lost 6 bases and 0 bases respectively, with 11 bases between them. Germline values: CDR1 MNHEY, CDR2 SVGAGI. CDR3 sequence (DNA): TGTGCCAGCAGAGACAGGATCATGAACACTGAAGCTTTCTTT. Residues: CASRDRIMNTEAFF.

V gene TRBV3-1 (or the pseudogene TRBV3-2) combines with J gene TRBJ1-2; 9 nucleotides match TRBD1. The CDR3 has 16 residues. The germline CDR1 and CDR2 sequences are LGHDT and YNNKEL (reference sequence). The V gene end was trimmed by 4 bases and the J gene end by 4 bases; junction bases not matched to a gene: 10. As DNA, the CDR3 is TGTGCCAGCAGCCCCTTACCCGGGGACAGGGCCTATGGCTACACCTTC. Its protein is CASSPLPGDRAYGYTF.

This clone was recorded a few times. The chain joins TRBV7-3 to TRBJ1-1; D remains ambiguous. Germline CDR1 is SGHTA and CDR2 is FQGTGA. V was trimmed by 2 bases and J by 0 bases, leaving 7 bases between them. The CDR3 has 14 residues. The CDR3 sequence is CASSLQSMNTEAFF. CDR3 in DNA: TGTGCCAGCAGCTTACAGTCCATGAACACTGAAGCTTTCTTT.